A selection of T cell receptor beta chains follows, all from one sample in a study of cytomegalovirus exposure and HLA in healthy donors. Method: immunoSEQ multiplex PCR; TCRdb's copy keeps in-frame clones and lacks some. Of tens of thousands of clones detected, 55% to 85% appear once; the ten largest clones hold 8.5% to 14%. The sample consisted of PBMCs. The receptor set was obtained from a woman aged 40 to 50 in good health and CMV-seropositive. CDR3s include the opening cysteine and the closing phenylalanine or tryptophan. Each record gives: clone size, D gene, V gene, J gene, CDR3 protein, CDR3 DNA. D genes are given only for firm matches. Clone sizes are given selectively: once, few, many, or a class where the clone is expanded.

abundance: few
d_gene: TRBD1
v_gene: TRBV6-6
j_gene: TRBJ1-5
CDR3aa: CASSSRTGGGQPQHF
CDR3nt: TGTGCCAGCAGTTCGCGGACAGGGGGCGGTCAGCCCCAGCATTTT

abundance: few
d_gene: TRBD1
v_gene: TRBV28
j_gene: TRBJ1-1
CDR3aa: CASSLIGDRENTEAFF
CDR3nt: TGTGCCAGCAGTTTAATCGGGGACAGGGAGAACACTGAAGCTTTCTTT

abundance: once
d_gene: NA
v_gene: TRBV30
j_gene: TRBJ2-2
CDR3aa: CAGQSVAGEPLTGELFF
CDR3nt: TGTGCCGGACAATCGGTGGCAGGGGAACCCCTCACCGGGGAGCTGTTTTTT

abundance: NA
d_gene: TRBD1
v_gene: TRBV7-6
j_gene: TRBJ2-3
CDR3aa: CASSPGQGGTDTQYF
CDR3nt: TGTGCCAGCAGCCCGGGACAGGGAGGCACAGATACGCAGTATTTT

abundance: NA
d_gene: NA
v_gene: TRBV27
j_gene: TRBJ2-7
CDR3aa: CATLKEGEQYF
CDR3nt: TGTGCCACCCTGAAGGAGGGAGAGCAGTACTTC

abundance: NA
d_gene: TRBD1
v_gene: TRBV5-6
j_gene: TRBJ1-2
CDR3aa: CASSFGQEDYGYTF
CDR3nt: TGTGCCAGCAGCTTCGGACAGGAGGACTATGGCTACACCTTC

abundance: NA
d_gene: NA
v_gene: TRBV4-3
j_gene: TRBJ1-2
CDR3aa: CASSRGTNYGYPF
CDR3nt: TGCGCCAGCAGCCGGGGGACTAACTATGGCTACCCCTTC

abundance: NA
d_gene: NA
v_gene: TRBV5-1
j_gene: TRBJ1-4
CDR3aa: CASSIQTGDNEKLFF
CDR3nt: TGCGCCAGCAGCATCCAGACAGGAGACAATGAAAAACTGTTTTTT

abundance: NA
d_gene: NA
v_gene: TRBV11-2
j_gene: TRBJ2-7
CDR3aa: CASSPIFSSYEQYF
CDR3nt: TGTGCCAGCAGCCCAATTTTCAGCTCCTACGAGCAGTACTTC

abundance: few
d_gene: NA
v_gene: TRBV19
j_gene: TRBJ2-3
CDR3aa: CASSAMGVTDTQYF
CDR3nt: TGTGCCAGTAGTGCCATGGGAGTTACAGATACGCAGTATTTT

abundance: NA
d_gene: NA
v_gene: TRBV29-1
j_gene: TRBJ2-1
CDR3aa: CSVPGSYNEQFF
CDR3nt: TGCAGCGTTCCGGGTTCGTACAATGAGCAGTTCTTC

abundance: NA
d_gene: NA
v_gene: TRBV18
j_gene: TRBJ1-5
CDR3aa: CASSPGGGNNQPQHF
CDR3nt: TGTGCCAGCTCACCAGGGGGAGGAAACAATCAGCCCCAGCATTTT

abundance: NA
d_gene: TRBD2
v_gene: TRBV11-2
j_gene: TRBJ2-3
CDR3aa: CASSPPGAGGRGDTQYF
CDR3nt: TGTGCCAGCAGCCCCCCGGGAGCGGGGGGCCGGGGGGATACGCAGTATTTT

abundance: NA
d_gene: NA
v_gene: TRBV2
j_gene: TRBJ1-5
CDR3aa: CASSEEGHDNQPQHF
CDR3nt: TGTGCCAGCAGTGAAGAGGGACACGATAATCAGCCCCAGCATTTT

abundance: NA
d_gene: NA
v_gene: TRBV5-4
j_gene: TRBJ2-7
CDR3aa: CASSLRQNSDEQYF
CDR3nt: TGTGCCAGCAGCTTAAGACAGAATTCCGACGAGCAGTACTTC

abundance: few
d_gene: NA
v_gene: TRBV19
j_gene: TRBJ1-5
CDR3aa: CASSTDSLRVQPQHF
CDR3nt: TGTGCCAGTAGTACGGACAGCTTACGGGTGCAGCCCCAGCATTTT

abundance: few
d_gene: TRBD1
v_gene: TRBV28
j_gene: TRBJ1-1
CDR3aa: CASSPPGTGNTEAFF
CDR3nt: TGTGCCAGCAGTCCCCCCGGGACAGGAAACACTGAAGCTTTCTTT

abundance: NA
d_gene: NA
v_gene: TRBV30
j_gene: TRBJ1-2
CDR3aa: CAWSGGGLYGYTF
CDR3nt: TGTGCCTGGTCAGGCGGGGGGCTCTATGGCTACACCTTC

abundance: few
d_gene: NA
v_gene: TRBV7-6
j_gene: TRBJ1-4
CDR3aa: CASSLVGGGTNEKLFF
CDR3nt: TGTGCCAGCAGTCTAGTGGGTGGGGGCACTAATGAAAAACTGTTTTTT

abundance: once
d_gene: NA
v_gene: TRBV28
j_gene: TRBJ1-3
CDR3aa: CASMGGGASGNTIYF
CDR3nt: TGTGCCAGCATGGGAGGGGGGGCATCTGGAAACACCATATATTTT

abundance: NA
d_gene: NA
v_gene: TRBV27
j_gene: TRBJ1-1
CDR3aa: CASNSLTGAEAFF
CDR3nt: TGTGCCAGCAACTCTCTGACAGGAGCTGAAGCTTTCTTT

abundance: many
d_gene: NA
v_gene: TRBV27
j_gene: TRBJ1-5
CDR3aa: CASMGEGQPQHF
CDR3nt: TGTGCCAGCATGGGGGAGGGCCAGCCCCAGCATTTT

abundance: NA
d_gene: NA
v_gene: TRBV5-6
j_gene: TRBJ1-2
CDR3aa: CASSLSTSNYGYTF
CDR3nt: TGTGCCAGCAGCTTGTCGACTTCAAACTATGGCTACACCTTC

abundance: few
d_gene: TRBD2
v_gene: TRBV7-9
j_gene: TRBJ2-1
CDR3aa: CSSSPTSGGHYNEQFF
CDR3nt: TGTTCCAGCAGCCCTACTAGCGGGGGTCACTACAATGAGCAGTTCTTC

abundance: once
d_gene: TRBD2
v_gene: TRBV5-1
j_gene: TRBJ2-1
CDR3aa: CASSVQSSGRGNEQFF
CDR3nt: TGCGCCAGCAGCGTTCAAAGTAGCGGGAGAGGCAATGAGCAGTTCTTC

abundance: few
d_gene: NA
v_gene: TRBV27
j_gene: TRBJ1-6
CDR3aa: CASSFYGGESPLHF
CDR3nt: TGTGCCAGCAGTTTTTATGGGGGGGAATCACCCCTCCACTTT

abundance: NA
d_gene: NA
v_gene: TRBV5-4
j_gene: TRBJ2-7
CDR3aa: CASSLDQGRAYEQYF
CDR3nt: TGTGCCAGCAGCTTGGATCAGGGAAGGGCCTACGAGCAGTACTTC

abundance: NA
d_gene: NA
v_gene: TRBV30
j_gene: TRBJ1-2
CDR3aa: CAWSAGNYGYTF
CDR3nt: TGTGCCTGGAGTGCAGGGAACTATGGCTACACCTTC

abundance: NA
d_gene: TRBD1
v_gene: TRBV9
j_gene: TRBJ2-7
CDR3aa: CASSVNEGAFYEQYF
CDR3nt: TGTGCCAGCAGCGTAAACGAGGGGGCCTTCTACGAGCAGTACTTC

abundance: NA
d_gene: NA
v_gene: TRBV5-4
j_gene: TRBJ1-2
CDR3aa: CASSHGEVILSPNYGYTF
CDR3nt: TGTGCCAGCAGCCATGGGGAGGTTATTCTATCCCCTAACTATGGCTACACCTTC

abundance: NA
d_gene: NA
v_gene: TRBV4-1
j_gene: TRBJ2-4
CDR3aa: CASSQDRGVKYF
CDR3nt: TGCGCCAGCAGCCAAGATAGGGGTGTAAAGTACTTC

abundance: NA
d_gene: TRBD2
v_gene: TRBV6-6
j_gene: TRBJ2-5
CDR3aa: CASSSGVAGGQETQYF
CDR3nt: TGTGCCAGCTCGTCGGGCGTAGCGGGGGGACAAGAGACCCAGTACTTC

abundance: NA
d_gene: TRBD1
v_gene: TRBV7-9
j_gene: TRBJ2-5
CDR3aa: CASSQGGQGKETQYF
CDR3nt: TGTGCCAGCAGCCAAGGGGGACAGGGAAAAGAGACCCAGTACTTC

abundance: few
d_gene: TRBD2
v_gene: TRBV13
j_gene: TRBJ2-1
CDR3aa: CASSLGARLAGAYEQFF
CDR3nt: TGTGCCAGCAGCTTAGGGGCTCGACTAGCGGGAGCCTATGAGCAGTTCTTC

abundance: NA
d_gene: NA
v_gene: TRBV14
j_gene: TRBJ1-2
CDR3aa: CASSRSRRNYGYTF
CDR3nt: TGTGCCAGCAGCCGATCTAGGAGAAACTATGGCTACACCTTC

abundance: NA
d_gene: TRBD1
v_gene: TRBV6-5
j_gene: TRBJ2-5
CDR3aa: CASSSWDRTYQETQYF
CDR3nt: TGTGCCAGCAGTTCATGGGACAGGACGTACCAAGAGACCCAGTACTTC

abundance: NA
d_gene: NA
v_gene: TRBV7-9
j_gene: TRBJ2-3
CDR3aa: CASSKTWDTTDTQYF
CDR3nt: TGTGCCAGCAGCAAAACCTGGGACACCACAGATACGCAGTATTTT

abundance: NA
d_gene: NA
v_gene: TRBV7-2
j_gene: TRBJ2-5
CDR3aa: CASSSTGNEQYF
CDR3nt: TGTGCCAGCAGCTCCACAGGGAATGAGCAGTACTTC

abundance: NA
d_gene: NA
v_gene: TRBV5-1
j_gene: TRBJ1-1
CDR3aa: CASSLVAQGINTEAFF
CDR3nt: TGCGCCAGCAGCTTGGTTGCACAGGGTATCAACACTGAAGCTTTCTTT

abundance: NA
d_gene: NA
v_gene: TRBV19
j_gene: TRBJ1-6
CDR3aa: CASSIGVYNSPLHF
CDR3nt: TGTGCCAGTAGTATCGGAGTGTATAATTCACCCCTCCACTTT

abundance: NA
d_gene: NA
v_gene: TRBV19
j_gene: TRBJ1-6
CDR3aa: CASSGGLNSPLHF
CDR3nt: TGTGCCAGTAGTGGGGGGTTGAATTCACCCCTCCACTTT

abundance: few
d_gene: TRBD1
v_gene: TRBV11-1
j_gene: TRBJ2-7
CDR3aa: CASSHRDRDHEQYF
CDR3nt: TGTGCCAGCAGCCACCGGGACAGGGACCACGAGCAGTACTTC

abundance: NA
d_gene: NA
v_gene: TRBV19
j_gene: TRBJ2-3
CDR3aa: CASSAGPILDTQYF
CDR3nt: TGTGCCAGTAGTGCGGGGCCTATCTTAGATACGCAGTATTTT

abundance: NA
d_gene: NA
v_gene: TRBV4-2
j_gene: TRBJ1-1
CDR3aa: CASSQTDRNTEAFF
CDR3nt: TGTGCCAGCAGCCAAACGGACAGGAACACTGAAGCTTTCTTT

abundance: few
d_gene: TRBD1
v_gene: TRBV27
j_gene: TRBJ1-5
CDR3aa: CASSFLGTGGDQPQHF
CDR3nt: TGTGCCAGCAGTTTCCTCGGGACAGGGGGAGATCAGCCCCAGCATTTT

abundance: NA
d_gene: NA
v_gene: TRBV5-4
j_gene: TRBJ1-5
CDR3aa: CASSLDGGHSNQPQHF
CDR3nt: TGTGCCAGCAGCTTGGATGGAGGTCATAGCAATCAGCCCCAGCATTTT

abundance: few
d_gene: TRBD1
v_gene: TRBV7-8
j_gene: TRBJ1-2
CDR3aa: CASSLVQGVGYTF
CDR3nt: TGTGCCAGCAGCTTGGTCCAGGGGGTTGGCTACACCTTC

abundance: NA
d_gene: TRBD1
v_gene: TRBV4-3
j_gene: TRBJ2-6
CDR3aa: CASSRGQGSSGANVLTF
CDR3nt: TGCGCCAGCAGCCGAGGACAGGGAAGCTCTGGGGCCAACGTCCTGACTTTC

abundance: once
d_gene: NA
v_gene: TRBV19
j_gene: TRBJ1-5
CDR3aa: CASVGKGSVYSNQPQHF
CDR3nt: TGTGCCAGTGTCGGCAAGGGGTCTGTCTATAGCAATCAGCCCCAGCATTTT

abundance: NA
d_gene: NA
v_gene: TRBV7-9
j_gene: TRBJ2-4
CDR3aa: CASSLRGGAKNIQYF
CDR3nt: TGTGCCAGCAGCCTTAGGGGGGGAGCCAAAAACATTCAGTACTTC